The 24 T cell receptor beta chains presented below share a single source sample, sequenced in a study of neoadjuvant nivolumab and ipilimumab in lung cancer. Clones were sequenced by immunoSEQ multiplex PCR, and TCRdb holds only the in-frame ones, with some missing. This sample has fewer than 30,000 clones, with about 81% found just once. This specimen was tumor tissue, taken after neoadjuvant nivolumab, alone or with ipilimumab, at or shortly before surgery. The receptors originated from an adult with non-small cell lung cancer.

The V gene is TRBV7-9, the J gene TRBJ2-2, with D unclear. The CDR3 is 15 residues long. Looked up from germline, CDR1 is SEHNR and CDR2 is FQNEAQ (reference sequence). Trimming shortened V by 3 bases and J by 0 bases, and 8 bases separated the two germline ends. The CDR3 nucleotides are TGTGCCAGCAGCTTTAAGGGTACGAACACCGGGGAGCTGTTTTTT. Protein product: CASSFKGTNTGELFF.

This chain links TRBV5-1 with TRBJ2-2, with 7 bases identical to TRBD1. CDR1 SGHRS and CDR2 YFSETQ come from the germline V gene. V trimming: 2 bases; J trimming: 7 bases; junction bases outside the gene matches: 11. The CDR3 runs to 16 residues. In DNA form, the CDR3 reads TGCGCCAGCAGCTTTTTCCAAGGGACAGTTGGCGGGGAGCTGTTTTTT. Protein: CASSFFQGTVGGELFF.

V usage is TRBV18 and J usage is TRBJ2-6; the D call may be TRBD1 or TRBD2 (5 bases each). Trimming removed 6 bases at V and 0 bases at J, with 18 bases between. Germline-derived CDR1 and CDR2 are KGHSH and LQKENI. The CDR3 is 18 residues long. CDR3 residues: CASSPQPRGSSGANVLTF. CDR3 DNA sequence: TGTGCCAGCTCCCCGCAGCCGAGGGGTTCCTCTGGGGCCAACGTCCTGACTTTC.

This chain joins TRBV11-2 and TRBJ2-1; D gene unclear. Germline lookup yields CDR1 SGHAT and CDR2 FQNNGV. Trimming removed 2 bases at V and 7 bases at J, with 6 bases between. The CDR3 contains 12 residues. In DNA form, the CDR3 reads TGTGCCAGCAGCTTACTGGGGAATGAGCAGTTCTTC. It specifies CASSLLGNEQFF.

The gene calls are TRBV2 and TRBJ2-4, with D possibly matching TRBD1 (6 bases). In germline, CDR1 is SNHLY, CDR2 FYNNEI. This CDR3 is built from 14 residues. The V end lost 2 bases, the J end lost 7 bases, and 12 bases lay between the germline ends. The CDR3 DNA is TGTGCCAGCAGTGAATCCAGGGGCAGGAACATTCAGTACTTC. The encoded protein is CASSESRGRNIQYF.

The chain combines TRBV18 with TRBJ2-7, with D perhaps TRBD1 or TRBD2 (8 bases each). The CDR3 consists of 18 residues. Germline-derived CDR1 and CDR2 are KGHSH and LQKENI. V lost 2 bases and J lost 3, with 23 bases in between. CDR3 region: CASSPSPGGGTGLYEQYF. The DNA for the CDR3 is TGTGCCAGCTCACCATCCCCCGGGGGGGGGACAGGCCTCTACGAGCAGTACTTC.

The V and J genes are TRBV6-5 and TRBJ1-2; no clear D. The CDR3 sequence is 15 residues long. The germline gives CDR1 MNHEY, CDR2 SVGAGI. V dropped 2 bases and J dropped 8 bases, with 18 bases sitting between them. In nucleotides, the CDR3 is TGTGCCAGCAGTTACCGGGCCGCTACCTCTTGGGGCTACACCTTC. This codes for CASSYRAATSWGYTF.

This chain uses TRBV30 with TRBJ1-1; D may be TRBD1 (5 bases). Germline V lookup: CDR1 GTSNPN, CDR2 SVGIG (reference sequence). V lost 3 bases and J lost 7, with 15 bases in between. The CDR3 covers 13 residues. Written as DNA, the CDR3 is TGTGCCTGGAGCTTCGACAGTCTCGGTGAAGCTTTCTTT. It yields the protein CAWSFDSLGEAFF.

The chain couples TRBV6-5 to TRBJ2-7, with D possibly matching TRBD1 (6 bases). Trimming removed 2 bases at V and 3 bases at J, with 8 bases between. This CDR3 region has 13 residues. Germline CDR1 MNHEY, CDR2 SVGAGI. The CDR3: CASSYDRIYEQYF. As DNA, the CDR3 is TGTGCCAGCAGTTACGACAGGATCTACGAGCAGTACTTC.

The V gene is TRBV5-1, the J gene TRBJ2-1, with D unresolved. The ends were cut back, 6 bases at V and 0 bases at J, with 13 bases in the middle. The germline CDR1 and CDR2 sequences are SGHRS and YFSETQ. The CDR3 spans 15 residues. Here the CDR3 DNA reads TGCGCCAGCAACTCCCTCCCCGCCTCCTACAATGAGCAGTTCTTC. Translation: CASNSLPASYNEQFF.

The chain carries TRBV7-6 and TRBJ2-3, with 8 bases that match TRBD2. The length of the CDR3 is 15 residues. The germline gives CDR1 SGHVS, CDR2 FNYEAQ. V was clipped by 6 bases and J by 2 bases; unmatched bases: 7. The CDR3 here is CASSLSLADTDTQYF. In DNA form, the CDR3 reads TGTGCCAGCAGTCTGTCACTAGCGGACACAGATACGCAGTATTTT.

This clone has just a few counts. This sequence joins TRBV6-4 and TRBJ2-1, with D unclear. Germline-derived CDR1 and CDR2 are MRHNA and SNTAGT. Trimming removed 0 bases from V and 10 bases from J, with 10 bases in between. CDR3 length equals 13 residues. The CDR3 coding sequence is TGTGCCAGCAGTGACTCGAAGCTAGGCGAGCAGTTCTTC. Amino acids: CASSDSKLGEQFF.

This clone appeared once. The chain recombines TRBV5-1 with TRBJ1-1; TRBD1 matches 7 bases. After removal of 2 bases from V and 1 base from J, the junction contained 2 bases not matched to a gene. CDR1 is SGHRS, CDR2 YFSETQ, per germline. This CDR3 contains 14 residues. The CDR3 region has the DNA TGCGCCAGCAGCTTAAACAGGGGGAACACTGAAGCTTTCTTT. Its translation: CASSLNRGNTEAFF.

The chain employs TRBV30 and TRBJ1-5; D is uncertain. Trimming stripped 1 base from V and 0 bases from J, with 4 bases between. Germline lookup yields CDR1 GTSNPN and CDR2 SVGIG (reference sequence). CDR3 length: 13 amino acids. The CDR3 DNA sequence: TGTGCCTGGAGTGGAGGTAGCAATCAGCCCCAGCATTTT. Protein: CAWSGGSNQPQHF. Complete variable domain (other parts from reference TRBV30 and TRBJ1-5): SQTIHQWPATLVQPVGSPLSLECTVEGTSNPNLYWYRQAAGRGLQLLFYSVGIGQISSEVPQNLSASRPQDRQFILSSKKLLLSDSGFYLCAWSGGSNQPQHFGDGTRLSIL.

The J gene is TRBJ1-1, the V gene TRBV6-5; unclear D gene. This CDR3 has 14 amino acids. From germline, CDR1 is MNHEY and CDR2 SVGAGI. Trimming left V 2 bases short and J 3 bases short, with 10 bases between. The CDR3 loop reads CASSYRERDTEAFF. In DNA form, the CDR3 reads TGTGCCAGCAGTTACCGGGAGAGGGACACTGAAGCTTTCTTT.

This clone was recorded once. V usage is TRBV29-1 and J usage is TRBJ1-1; 9 bases align to TRBD1. The trim removed 7 bases at V and 5 bases at J, leaving 11 bases unmatched. Looked up from germline, CDR1 is SQVTM and CDR2 is ANQGSEA. This CDR3 is 14 amino acids long. Here the CDR3 DNA reads TGCAGCGGAAGGACAGGGGCGGATCCAACTGAAGCTTTCTTT. Protein: CSGRTGADPTEAFF.

V and J are TRBV30 and TRBJ2-5; possibly TRBD2 for D (5 bases). Germline CDR1 and CDR2: GTSNPN and SVGIG (reference sequence). The CDR3 has 13 residues. The V end was cut by 4 bases, the J end by 7 bases, with 16 bases between. The CDR3 nucleotides read TGTGCCTGGACTCGGAAACCCAGCGGGACCCAGTACTTC. The encoded protein is CAWTRKPSGTQYF. Looking up the rest from reference TRBV30 and TRBJ2-5 gives the full variable domain: SQTIHQWPATLVQPVGSPLSLECTVEGTSNPNLYWYRQAAGRGLQLLFYSVGIGQISSEVPQNLSASRPQDRQFILSSKKLLLSDSGFYLCAWTRKPSGTQYFGPGTRLLVL.

CDR3 region: CARGEGMAGELFF. CDR3 DNA sequence: TGTGCCCGGGGTGAGGGCATGGCCGGGGAGCTGTTTTTT. The chain employs TRBV30 and TRBJ2-2; possibly TRBD2 for D (5 bases). Trimming shortened V by 8 bases and J by 6 bases, and 16 bases separated the two germline ends. CDR3 length: 13 amino acids. CDR1 is GTSNPN and CDR2 is SVGIG in the germline V gene (reference sequence).

The chain employs TRBV11-3 and TRBJ2-4; unclear D gene. Germline V lookup: CDR1 SGHNT, CDR2 YENEEA. Between the trimmed V and J ends, which lost 2 bases and 1 base, there was a span of 9 bases. The CDR3 contains 15 residues. The CDR3 DNA reads as TGTGCCAGCAGCTTATACGGGCCCGCCAAAAACATTCAGTACTTC. This sequence encodes CASSLYGPAKNIQYF.

This clone was detected a few times. The rearrangement joins TRBV5-1 to TRBJ2-1; D not certain. The CDR3 runs to 13 residues. Germline V CDR1 and CDR2: SGHRS, YFSETQ. Trimming removed 4 bases from V and 6 bases from J, with 11 bases in between. The CDR3 loop reads CASSLQVTNEQFF. In nucleotides, the CDR3 is TGCGCCAGCAGCCTCCAGGTTACCAATGAGCAGTTCTTC.

The chain uses TRBV5-1 and TRBJ2-7; 11 bases are a match to TRBD2. The germline gives CDR1 SGHRS, CDR2 YFSETQ. V trimming: 4 bases; J trimming: 4 bases; junction bases outside the gene matches: 7. There are 15 residues in the CDR3. CDR3 loop: CASSTSTSGVYEQYF. The CDR3 DNA sequence: TGCGCCAGCAGCACTTCGACTAGCGGGGTATACGAGCAGTACTTC.

The V gene is TRBV5-4, the J gene TRBJ1-2; D is possibly TRBD1 (6 bases). V was pared by 0 bases and J by 8 bases, with 11 bases between. CDR3 length equals 13 residues. The V gene's germline CDR1 is SGHNT and CDR2 YYREEE (reference sequence). DNA of the CDR3: TGTGCCAGCAGCTTGGATCGGCAGGGGGGCTACACCTTC. Translation gives CASSLDRQGGYTF. The whole variable domain, remainder taken from reference TRBV5-4 and TRBJ1-2, is ETGVTQSPTHLIKTRGQQVTLRCSSQSGHNTVSWYQQALGQGPQFIFQYYREEENGRGNFPPRFSGLQFPNYSSELNVNALELDDSALYLCASSLDRQGGYTFGSGTRLTVV.

This chain links TRBV18 with TRBJ2-3; 7 positions agree with TRBD2. Unmatched junction bases numbered 10, after V lost 3 bases and J lost 4 bases. Germline V CDR1 and CDR2: KGHSH, LQKENI. The CDR3 runs to 16 residues. This CDR3 reads CASSPSGAGVPDTQYF. The CDR3 bases are TGTGCCAGCTCACCGTCCGGGGCGGGAGTGCCAGATACGCAGTATTTT.

The gene calls are TRBV15 and TRBJ1-5; perhaps TRBD1 as D (5 bases). Germline V gene lookup returns CDR1 LNHNV and CDR2 YYDKDF (reference sequence). V was trimmed by 6 bases and J by 4 bases, leaving 7 bases between them. The length of the CDR3 is 12 residues. CDR3: CATSKGNQPQHF. CDR3 nucleotide sequence: TGTGCCACCAGTAAGGGGAATCAGCCCCAGCATTTT. Based on the CDR3 plus reference TRBV15 and TRBJ1-5, the full variable domain is DAMVIQNPRYQVTQFGKPVTLSCSQTLNHNVMYWYQQKSSQAPKLLFHYYDKDFNNEADTPDNFQSRRPNTSFCFLDIRSPGLGDTAMYLCATSKGNQPQHFGDGTRLSIL.